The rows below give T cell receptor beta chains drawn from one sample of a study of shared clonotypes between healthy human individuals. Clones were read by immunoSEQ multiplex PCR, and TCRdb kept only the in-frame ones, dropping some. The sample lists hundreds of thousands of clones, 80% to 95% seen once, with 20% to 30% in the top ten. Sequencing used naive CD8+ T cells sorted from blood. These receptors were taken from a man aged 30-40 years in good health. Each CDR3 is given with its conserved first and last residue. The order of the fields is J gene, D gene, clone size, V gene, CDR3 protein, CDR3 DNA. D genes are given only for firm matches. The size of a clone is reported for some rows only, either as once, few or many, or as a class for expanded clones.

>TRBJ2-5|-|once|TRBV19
CASSPGQGIVFQETQYF
TGTGCCAGTAGCCCGGGGCAAGGGATAGTCTTCCAAGAGACCCAGTACTTC
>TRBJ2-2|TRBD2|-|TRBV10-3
CASSYSREGPDGELFF
TGTGCCAGCAGTTACTCGCGGGAGGGCCCTGACGGGGAGCTGTTTTTT
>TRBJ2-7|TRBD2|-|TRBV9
CASSLGREDEQYF
TGTGCCAGCAGCCTAGGACGGGAGGACGAGCAGTACTTC
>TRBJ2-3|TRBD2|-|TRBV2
CASSVTLADTDTQYF
TGTGCCAGCAGTGTTACACTAGCGGACACAGATACGCAGTATTTT
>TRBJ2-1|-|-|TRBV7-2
CASSLAGGGAHGQFF
TGTGCCAGCAGCTTAGCAGGGGGAGGGGCACACGGGCAGTTCTTC
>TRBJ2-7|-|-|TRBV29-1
CSVEVTGSYEQYF
TGCAGCGTTGAAGTCACCGGCTCCTACGAGCAGTACTTC
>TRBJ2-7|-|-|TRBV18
CASSPRQEWEQYF
TGTGCCAGCTCACCCAGACAGGAGTGGGAGCAGTACTTC
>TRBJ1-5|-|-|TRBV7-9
CASSFTGYNQPQHF
TGTGCCAGCAGCTTCACAGGGTACAATCAGCCCCAGCATTTT
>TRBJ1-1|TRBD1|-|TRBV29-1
CSVEDRGGLGSTEAFF
TGCAGCGTTGAGGACAGGGGAGGGCTTGGGAGCACTGAAGCTTTCTTT
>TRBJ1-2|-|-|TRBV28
CASSLDSYYGYTF
TGTGCCAGCAGTTTAGACAGCTACTATGGCTACACCTTC
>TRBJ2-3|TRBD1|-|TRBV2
CASREDRAVADTQYF
TGTGCCAGCAGGGAGGACAGGGCAGTAGCAGATACGCAGTATTTT
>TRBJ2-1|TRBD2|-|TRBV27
CASSLAGGENEQFF
TGTGCCAGCAGTCTAGCGGGAGGGGAGAATGAGCAGTTCTTC
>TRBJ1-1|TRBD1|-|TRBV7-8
CASSLGGTGMNTEAFF
TGTGCCAGCAGCTTAGGAGGGACAGGGATGAACACTGAAGCTTTCTTT
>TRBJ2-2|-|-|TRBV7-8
CASSPEWGGLPAGELFF
TGTGCCAGCAGCCCAGAGTGGGGAGGACTACCGGCCGGGGAGCTGTTTTTT
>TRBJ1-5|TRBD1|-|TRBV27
CASSLETPPTGDQPQHF
TGTGCCAGCAGTTTAGAGACCCCCCCCACAGGGGATCAGCCCCAGCATTTT
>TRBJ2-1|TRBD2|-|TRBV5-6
CASSPERGINEQFF
TGTGCCAGCAGCCCCGAGCGGGGAATAAATGAGCAGTTCTTC
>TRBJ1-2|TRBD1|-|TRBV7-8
CATEQGAYGYTF
TGTGCCACTGAACAGGGGGCCTATGGCTACACCTTC
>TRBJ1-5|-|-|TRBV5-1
CASRFSDNSNQPQHF
TGCGCCAGCAGGTTCTCGGATAATAGCAATCAGCCCCAGCATTTT
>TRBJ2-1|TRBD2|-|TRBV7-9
CASSRTSGAHNEQFF
TGTGCCAGCAGCCGGACTAGCGGGGCCCACAATGAGCAGTTCTTC
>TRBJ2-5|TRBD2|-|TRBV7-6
CASSGASGALYF
TGTGCCAGCAGCGGGGCTAGCGGGGCCCTTTACTTC
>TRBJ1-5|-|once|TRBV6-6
CASSSEWASNQPQHF
TGTGCCAGCAGCTCCGAGTGGGCCTCCAATCAGCCCCAGCATTTT
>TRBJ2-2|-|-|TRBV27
CASSFAGELFF
TGTGCCAGCAGTTTCGCCGGGGAGCTGTTTTTT
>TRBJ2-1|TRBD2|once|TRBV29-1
CSVKGTSGRSYNEQFF
TGCAGCGTTAAAGGGACTAGCGGGAGAAGCTACAATGAGCAGTTCTTC
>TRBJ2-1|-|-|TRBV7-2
CASSIVRRRPLHDNEQFF
TGTGCCAGCAGCATAGTACGCCGGAGGCCGCTCCACGACAATGAGCAGTTCTTC
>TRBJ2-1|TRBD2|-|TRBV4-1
CASSQVGVPGLAFGEQFF
TGCGCCAGCAGCCAAGTCGGGGTACCAGGACTAGCATTCGGTGAGCAGTTCTTC
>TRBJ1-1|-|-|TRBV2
CASRDDIGLTEAFF
TGTGCCAGCAGGGACGACATCGGACTCACTGAAGCTTTCTTT
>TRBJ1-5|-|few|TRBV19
CASSIRVNQPQHF
TGTGCCAGTAGTATACGGGTCAATCAGCCCCAGCATTTT
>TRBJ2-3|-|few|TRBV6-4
CASSEIAASTDTQYF
TGTGCCAGCAGTGAAATAGCGGCTAGCACAGATACGCAGTATTTT
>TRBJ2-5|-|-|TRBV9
CASSPWDFQETQYF
TGTGCCAGCAGCCCCTGGGACTTCCAAGAGACCCAGTACTTC
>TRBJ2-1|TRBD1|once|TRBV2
CASSQWTGYNEQFF
TGTGCCAGTAGCCAATGGACAGGGTACAATGAGCAGTTCTTC
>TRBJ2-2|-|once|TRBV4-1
CASSPNMNTGELFF
TGCGCCAGCAGCCCTAACATGAACACCGGGGAGCTGTTTTTT
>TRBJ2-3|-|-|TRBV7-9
CASSLVQGGRADTQYF
TGTGCCAGCAGCTTAGTTCAGGGGGGAAGAGCAGATACGCAGTATTTT
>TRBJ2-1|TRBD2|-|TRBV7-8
CASSFDSGGFYNEQFF
TGTGCCAGCAGTTTCGATAGCGGGGGGTTTTACAATGAGCAGTTCTTC
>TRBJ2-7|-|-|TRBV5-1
CASSLGVSGSYEQYF
TGCGCCAGCAGCTTGGGGGTTAGCGGCTCCTACGAGCAGTACTTC
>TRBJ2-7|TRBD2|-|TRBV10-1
CASRGRGTGLSEQYF
TGCGCCAGCAGAGGGCGGGGGACTGGTCTCTCCGAGCAGTACTTC
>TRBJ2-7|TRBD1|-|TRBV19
CASSIGQGFGEQYF
TGTGCCAGTAGTATCGGACAGGGATTCGGGGAGCAGTACTTC
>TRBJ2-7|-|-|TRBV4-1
CASSQVWGPSYEQYF
TGCGCCAGCAGCCAAGTTTGGGGCCCCTCCTACGAGCAGTACTTC
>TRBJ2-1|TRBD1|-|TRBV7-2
CASSDTGTAYNEQFF
TGTGCCAGCAGCGATACCGGGACAGCTTACAATGAGCAGTTCTTC
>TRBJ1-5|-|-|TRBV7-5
CVRSHGPNQPQHF
TGTGTCAGAAGCCATGGACCTAATCAGCCCCAGCATTTT
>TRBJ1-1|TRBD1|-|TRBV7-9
CASSRQGTEAFF
TGTGCCAGCAGCCGACAGGGTACTGAAGCTTTCTTT
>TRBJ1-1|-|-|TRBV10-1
CASSEGFRLMNTEAFF
TGCGCCAGCAGTGAGGGGTTCCGCCTCATGAACACTGAAGCTTTCTTT
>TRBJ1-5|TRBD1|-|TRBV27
CASSRIRDRGFQPQHF
TGTGCCAGCAGCCGTATCCGGGACAGGGGATTTCAGCCCCAGCATTTT
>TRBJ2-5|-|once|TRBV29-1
CSVEDPVPIGTQYF
TGCAGCGTTGAAGACCCAGTCCCAATCGGGACCCAGTACTTC
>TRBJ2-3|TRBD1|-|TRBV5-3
CARSPRTGLSTDTQYF
TGTGCCAGAAGCCCCCGGACAGGACTTAGCACAGATACGCAGTATTTT
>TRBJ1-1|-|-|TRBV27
CASSFVATEAFF
TGTGCCAGCAGTTTTGTGGCCACTGAAGCTTTCTTT
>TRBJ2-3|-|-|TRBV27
CASSTSSANTDTQYF
TGTGCCAGCAGTACCTCTAGTGCGAACACAGATACGCAGTATTTT
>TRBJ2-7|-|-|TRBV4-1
CASSQEPFGSGAYEQYF
TGCGCCAGCAGCCAAGAACCCTTCGGGAGTGGCGCCTACGAGCAGTACTTC
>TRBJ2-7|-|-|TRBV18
CASSHEQLHYEQYF
TGTGCCAGCTCACACGAACAGCTACACTACGAGCAGTACTTC
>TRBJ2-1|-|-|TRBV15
CATSRERGPNEQFF
TGTGCCACCAGCAGAGAAAGGGGACCCAATGAGCAGTTCTTC
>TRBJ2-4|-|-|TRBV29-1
CSVSSLDYVGKNIQYF
TGCAGCGTTAGTTCTTTGGATTACGTTGGCAAAAACATTCAGTACTTC
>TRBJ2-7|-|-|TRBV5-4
CASSLGRGEQYF
TGTGCCAGCAGCTTGGGCAGAGGCGAGCAGTACTTC
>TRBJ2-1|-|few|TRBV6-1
CASSDGLYNEQFF
TGTGCCAGCAGTGATGGGCTCTACAATGAGCAGTTCTTC
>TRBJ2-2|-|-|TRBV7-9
CASSLELVTGELFF
TGTGCCAGCAGCTTAGAACTCGTCACCGGGGAGCTGTTTTTT
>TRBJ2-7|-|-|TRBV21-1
CASSKRGVWRETFYEQYF
TGTGCCAGCAGCAAACGTGGAGTGTGGCGGGAGACCTTCTACGAGCAGTACTTC
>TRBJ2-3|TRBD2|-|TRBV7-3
CASSLAGGTDTQYF
TGTGCCAGCAGCCTAGCGGGAGGCACAGATACGCAGTATTTT
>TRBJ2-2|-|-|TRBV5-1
CASSFGRESLNLAGELFF
TGCGCCAGCAGCTTTGGCAGGGAGTCCCTAAACTTGGCCGGGGAGCTGTTTTTT
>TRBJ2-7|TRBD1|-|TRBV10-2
CASSSNGGQGSYEQYF
TGCGCCAGCAGCTCGAATGGGGGACAGGGGTCCTACGAGCAGTACTTC
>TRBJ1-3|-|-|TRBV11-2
CASSLWPVGNTIYF
TGTGCCAGCAGCTTATGGCCAGTCGGAAACACCATATATTTT
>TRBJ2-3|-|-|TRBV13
CASSFPPETPGLISTDTQYF
TGTGCCAGCAGCTTCCCACCGGAGACTCCGGGACTCATTAGCACAGATACGCAGTATTTT